Listed below are T cell receptor beta chains from one sample, sequenced in a study of blood T cell repertoires in COVID-19. Profiled with immunoSEQ multiplex PCR; TCRdb holds only in-frame clones, not every one. Of some 210,000 clones listed, 65% to 90% are singletons. The material sequenced was PBMCs or T cells enriched from blood (not recorded which). The source is a woman aged 45 to 65 with acute COVID-19. CDR3s include the opening cysteine and the closing phenylalanine or tryptophan. The D gene is left open where the match is weak. Size tells how often a clone was seen (once, few, many) or the class of an expanded clone, and some rows leave it out.

DNA: TGTGCTAGCGGCAGGGGGGCCTACGAGCAGTACTTC
CDR3: CASGRGAYEQYF
J: TRBJ2-7
size: -
V: TRBV2
D: -

DNA: TGCAGCGCGACAGGGGCTTTAGCTAACTATGGCTACACCTTC
CDR3: CSATGALANYGYTF
J: TRBJ1-2
size: -
V: TRBV29-1
D: TRBD1

DNA: TGTGCCAGCAGTTTAGCGTACTCCTACAATGAGCAGTTCTTC
CDR3: CASSLAYSYNEQFF
J: TRBJ2-1
size: -
V: TRBV28
D: -

DNA: TGTGCCAGCAGCCGCCAATCAGACCGGGACAGCTACTATGGCTACACCTTC
CDR3: CASSRQSDRDSYYGYTF
J: TRBJ1-2
size: -
V: TRBV3-1/TRBV3-2
D: TRBD1

DNA: TGTGCCAGCAGTCCAACTAGCGGGAGTCCGGGCTACAATGAGCAGTTCTTC
CDR3: CASSPTSGSPGYNEQFF
J: TRBJ2-1
size: -
V: TRBV6-2/TRBV6-3
D: TRBD2

DNA: TGTGCCAGCAGTCATCCTCTTGCAGTCTACAATGAGCAGTTCTTC
CDR3: CASSHPLAVYNEQFF
J: TRBJ2-1
size: -
V: TRBV6-2/TRBV6-3
D: -

DNA: TGTGCCATCAGTGCGGGAGGACTAGCCCAGCATTTT
CDR3: CAISAGGLAQHF
J: TRBJ1-5
size: -
V: TRBV10-3
D: -

DNA: TGCGCCAGCAGCCAAGATAGAGGCATGGCCCAGCATTTT
CDR3: CASSQDRGMAQHF
J: TRBJ1-5
size: -
V: TRBV4-3
D: -

DNA: TGTGCCAGCAGCTCGGACAGCTTATGGGATTCACCCCTCCACTTT
CDR3: CASSSDSLWDSPLHF
J: TRBJ1-6
size: few
V: TRBV5-4
D: -

DNA: TGCGCCAGCAGCTTGCGGGAGAATGCAGATACGCAGTATTTT
CDR3: CASSLRENADTQYF
J: TRBJ2-3
size: -
V: TRBV5-1
D: -

DNA: TGCGCCAGCAGCTTGGCCGGGACAGTTAACACCGGGGAGCTGTTTTTT
CDR3: CASSLAGTVNTGELFF
J: TRBJ2-2
size: -
V: TRBV5-1
D: TRBD1

DNA: TGCGCCAGCAGCTTGGGTCCAGCGGGGGGGCGCACAGATACGCAGTATTTT
CDR3: CASSLGPAGGRTDTQYF
J: TRBJ2-3
size: -
V: TRBV5-1
D: TRBD2

DNA: TGTGCCAGCTCACCACGCACTAGCGGGGTGGTACCCGATACGCAGTATTTT
CDR3: CASSPRTSGVVPDTQYF
J: TRBJ2-3
size: once
V: TRBV18
D: TRBD2

DNA: TGTGCCAGCAGCTTTTACGAAGCAGGGGGCGGAAACACCATATATTTT
CDR3: CASSFYEAGGGNTIYF
J: TRBJ1-3
size: -
V: TRBV7-9
D: TRBD1

DNA: TGCGCCAGCAGGATCAGCGGGAGTGTAAACGAGCAGTACTTC
CDR3: CASRISGSVNEQYF
J: TRBJ2-7
size: once
V: TRBV10-2
D: TRBD2

DNA: TGTGCCAGCAGTTTGGGGGACAGTCGATACACCTTC
CDR3: CASSLGDSRYTF
J: TRBJ1-2
size: -
V: TRBV12-3/TRBV12-4
D: TRBD1

DNA: TGTGCCAGCAGCTTGCTAGACAGCGATCAGCCCCAGCATTTT
CDR3: CASSLLDSDQPQHF
J: TRBJ1-5
size: once
V: TRBV7-2
D: -

DNA: TGCAGTGCTAGTATCGGGAACACCGGGGAGCTGTTTTTT
CDR3: CSASIGNTGELFF
J: TRBJ2-2
size: -
V: TRBV20-1
D: -

DNA: TGTGCCAGCGGTAACAGGGGCGAGAGCAATCAGCCCCAGCATTTT
CDR3: CASGNRGESNQPQHF
J: TRBJ1-5
size: -
V: TRBV6-5
D: TRBD1

DNA: TGTGCCAGCAGGCCTGCAGACAGCTCCTACAATGAGCAGTTCTTC
CDR3: CASRPADSSYNEQFF
J: TRBJ2-1
size: -
V: TRBV7-2
D: -

DNA: TGTGCCAGCAACCGGGACAGGGAACAAGAGACCCAGTACTTC
CDR3: CASNRDREQETQYF
J: TRBJ2-5
size: -
V: TRBV5-4
D: TRBD1

DNA: TGTGCCAGCAGCTTAATGGAACGGACAGGGCGGGTAGGGGATCTGAGAAATGAGCAGTTCTTC
CDR3: CASSLMERTGRVGDLRNEQFF
J: TRBJ2-1
size: -
V: TRBV7-3
D: TRBD1

DNA: TGCGCCAGCAGGAAATTGGGACAGGGGGCCTACGAGCAGTACTTC
CDR3: CASRKLGQGAYEQYF
J: TRBJ2-7
size: -
V: TRBV4-1
D: TRBD1

DNA: TGTGCCACCAGCAGAGCACAGGGGGTCCAACACTATGGCTACACCTTC
CDR3: CATSRAQGVQHYGYTF
J: TRBJ1-2
size: once
V: TRBV15
D: TRBD1

DNA: TGTGCCAGTAGTCCTCGGGTCAATCCCGGGGAGACCCAGTACTTC
CDR3: CASSPRVNPGETQYF
J: TRBJ2-5
size: -
V: TRBV19
D: -

DNA: TGTGCCAGCACTAGCGGTCGAGGTGCGGACGAGCAGTACTTC
CDR3: CASTSGRGADEQYF
J: TRBJ2-7
size: -
V: TRBV9
D: TRBD2

DNA: TGTGCCAGCACCCGAGGGGGAAACACCATATATTTT
CDR3: CASTRGGNTIYF
J: TRBJ1-3
size: many
V: TRBV28
D: -

DNA: TGTGCCAGCAGCCAAGATTATTTCGCGGGAACGACAGATACGCAGTATTTT
CDR3: CASSQDYFAGTTDTQYF
J: TRBJ2-3
size: many
V: TRBV4-2
D: -

DNA: TGCGCCAGCAGCCAAAACCCGGCAGGGAGGTCGAATTCACCCCTCCACTTT
CDR3: CASSQNPAGRSNSPLHF
J: TRBJ1-6
size: -
V: TRBV4-3
D: -

DNA: TGTGCCAGCAACCCAACAGGGATCTCCTACGAGCAGTACTTC
CDR3: CASNPTGISYEQYF
J: TRBJ2-7
size: -
V: TRBV2
D: -

DNA: TGTGCCAGCAGGTTACAGGGAGCGGGCTATGGCTACACCTTC
CDR3: CASRLQGAGYGYTF
J: TRBJ1-2
size: -
V: TRBV28
D: -

DNA: TGTGCCAGCTCACCTCTTACAAGTGGTGAGCAGTTCTTC
CDR3: CASSPLTSGEQFF
J: TRBJ2-1
size: -
V: TRBV18
D: -

DNA: TGTGCCAGCAGCTTAGAGTGGCAGGGGTTAAACTATGGCTACACCTTC
CDR3: CASSLEWQGLNYGYTF
J: TRBJ1-2
size: -
V: TRBV7-2
D: -

DNA: TGCGCCAGCAGCCGGAAAGTGGGCGATCAGGGGGCAAGCGCTAATGAAAAACTGTTTTTT
CDR3: CASSRKVGDQGASANEKLFF
J: TRBJ1-4
size: -
V: TRBV4-1
D: TRBD1

DNA: TGTGCCAGCAGCCAAGCCAGTACCTACGAGCAGTACTTC
CDR3: CASSQASTYEQYF
J: TRBJ2-7
size: -
V: TRBV3-1/TRBV3-2
D: -

DNA: TGTGCCAGTAGTCCTTCTCAGGGGCCTCGGTATTTT
CDR3: CASSPSQGPRYF
J: TRBJ2-3
size: -
V: TRBV19
D: -

DNA: TGTGCCAGCAGAGGACAGGGGAACTACGAGCAGTACTTC
CDR3: CASRGQGNYEQYF
J: TRBJ2-7
size: once
V: TRBV25-1
D: TRBD1

DNA: TGCAGCGTTGAACCTGCGACAGGGGGCACCTATGGCTACACCTTC
CDR3: CSVEPATGGTYGYTF
J: TRBJ1-2
size: -
V: TRBV29-1
D: TRBD1

DNA: TGTGCCAGCAGCTTGGAGTCCTACTACTACAATGAGCAGTTCTTC
CDR3: CASSLESYYYNEQFF
J: TRBJ2-1
size: once
V: TRBV5-6
D: -

DNA: TGTGCCAGCTCATCGCTGACTAGCGGACCGGCCTACGAGCAGTACTTC
CDR3: CASSSLTSGPAYEQYF
J: TRBJ2-7
size: -
V: TRBV18
D: TRBD2

DNA: TGTGCCAGTAGTTTTATCGACAGGGGCCTCACAGATACGCAGTATTTT
CDR3: CASSFIDRGLTDTQYF
J: TRBJ2-3
size: many
V: TRBV19
D: TRBD1

DNA: TGTGCCAGCTCACCACCGGTAGGGGGGGGCACAGATACGCAGTATTTT
CDR3: CASSPPVGGGTDTQYF
J: TRBJ2-3
size: -
V: TRBV18
D: -

DNA: TGTGCCATCAGTGAGGGAGGCGGGCAGAACTATGGCTACACCTTC
CDR3: CAISEGGGQNYGYTF
J: TRBJ1-2
size: few
V: TRBV10-3
D: -

DNA: TGTGCCAGCACCCGGAAAGGGGGGGGCCCGGGATTAGTCGAAAAACTGTTTTTT
CDR3: CASTRKGGGPGLVEKLFF
J: TRBJ1-4
size: many
V: TRBV21-1
D: -

DNA: TGTGCCAGCAGTTTAGCGGGAGGGGGAAGCAATGAGCAGTTCTTC
CDR3: CASSLAGGGSNEQFF
J: TRBJ2-1
size: -
V: TRBV28
D: TRBD2

DNA: TGTGCCAGCAGTTTAGGCTACTATGGCTACACCTTC
CDR3: CASSLGYYGYTF
J: TRBJ1-2
size: -
V: TRBV27
D: -

DNA: TGTGCCAGCAGCGGAACAGGGCTATATTCACCCCTCCACTTT
CDR3: CASSGTGLYSPLHF
J: TRBJ1-6
size: few
V: TRBV9
D: -

DNA: TGTGCCATCGGCGGGAACAGGGGAGCGGCAGAGACCCAGTACTTC
CDR3: CAIGGNRGAAETQYF
J: TRBJ2-5
size: -
V: TRBV10-3
D: -

DNA: TGTGCCAGCAGCCGAACCGGGACAGGGGTAACAGATACGCAGTATTTT
CDR3: CASSRTGTGVTDTQYF
J: TRBJ2-3
size: -
V: TRBV14
D: TRBD1

DNA: TGCGCCAGCAGCCAAGATACCAGGGTGGGAGAGACCCAGTACTTC
CDR3: CASSQDTRVGETQYF
J: TRBJ2-5
size: -
V: TRBV4-1
D: -

DNA: TGTGCCAGCAGGCAACAACAGACTAATGGCTACACCTTC
CDR3: CASRQQQTNGYTF
J: TRBJ1-2
size: -
V: TRBV18
D: -

DNA: TGCGCCAGCAGCCAAGATTGGGGGACAGGGTCACAGCCCCAGCATTTT
CDR3: CASSQDWGTGSQPQHF
J: TRBJ1-5
size: -
V: TRBV4-3
D: TRBD1

DNA: TGTGCTAGTGGTTTGACCCGGACAGGATCGGGAAACACCATATATTTT
CDR3: CASGLTRTGSGNTIYF
J: TRBJ1-3
size: -
V: TRBV12-5
D: TRBD1

DNA: TGTGCCACCAGTGACCCCGACAGGGAAGGGCAGCCCCAGCATTTT
CDR3: CATSDPDREGQPQHF
J: TRBJ1-5
size: -
V: TRBV24-1
D: TRBD1

DNA: TGTGCCAGCAGTTTAGGACAGCTCAATCAGCCCCAGCATTTT
CDR3: CASSLGQLNQPQHF
J: TRBJ1-5
size: few
V: TRBV6-5
D: -